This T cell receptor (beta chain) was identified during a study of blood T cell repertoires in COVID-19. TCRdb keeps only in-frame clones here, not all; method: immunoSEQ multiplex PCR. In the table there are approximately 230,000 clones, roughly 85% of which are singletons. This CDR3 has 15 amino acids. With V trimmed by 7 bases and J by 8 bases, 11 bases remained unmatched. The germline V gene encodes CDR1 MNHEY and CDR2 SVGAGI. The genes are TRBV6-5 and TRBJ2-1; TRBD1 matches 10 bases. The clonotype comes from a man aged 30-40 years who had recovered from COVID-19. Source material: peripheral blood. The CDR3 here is CASTATGQGFDEQFF. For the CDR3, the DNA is TGTGCCAGCACGGCAACGGGACAGGGGTTCGATGAGCAGTTCTTC.